This T cell receptor (beta chain) was observed in a study of OX40 agonist ivuxolimab in advanced cancers. At the level of the study: Ivuxolimab doses were 0.01, 0.1, 0.3, 1.5, 3 or 10 mg/kg every 2 weeks. The mean age was approximately 60 years, ranging from about 23 to 85, with approximately 83% of participants male.

The table came from immunoSEQ multiplex PCR; TCRdb's copy has only in-frame clones and leaves some out. Counted here are under 40,000 clones, around 80% occurring once; the ten biggest clones make up roughly 10%. The CDR3 totals 12 residues. Trimming shortened V by 7 bases and J by 7 bases, and 8 bases separated the two germline ends. The germline CDR1 and CDR2 sequences are SNHLY and FYNNEI. Overall study results and limits: Among the lowest peripheral clonal expansion occurred in 0.1-3.0 mg/kg partial responders.

Blood samples were obtained at baseline, cycle 4 day 1, and cycle 7 day 1. By sample share, this clone is large. What it binds is not known. This material consisted of CD4+ or CD8+ T cells sorted from blood, taken in a trial of the OX40 agonist ivuxolimab. This clonotype originated in an adult with an advanced solid tumor such as melanoma, head and neck, liver or kidney cancer. The V gene is TRBV2, the J gene TRBJ1-6; perhaps TRBD1 as D (5 bases). Written as DNA, the CDR3 is TGTGCCAGCATCGGGGGGAATTCACCCCTCCACTTT. This gives the protein CASIGGNSPLHF.